This T cell receptor (beta chain) was found in a study of identical twins. This clonotype appeared a few times. Unique molecular identifiers were present on the cDNA, and a universal primer site came from template switching. TCRdb re-called the 5' RACE reads through MiXCR, storing one row per CDR3 protein. The table has a few hundred thousand distinct CDR3 sequences, around 8.3% seen once. These data also featured in a second study, about yellow fever vaccine responses in identical twins.

This receptor was identified in a woman under 30 in good health. The sample consisted of CD8+ T cells sorted from blood.

As DNA, the CDR3 is TGTGCCAGCAGCTTATCCCACGGCAGCGGGATAGGTTACGAGCAGTACTTC. It encodes CASSLSHGSGIGYEQYF. This chain joins TRBV7-8 and TRBJ2-7; 7 bases map to TRBD2. Germline values: CDR1 SGHVS, CDR2 FQNEAQ. The length of the CDR3 is 17 residues. Losses at the gene ends were 2 bases for V and 4 bases for J; bases not matched to a gene: 14.